A selection of T cell receptor beta chains follows, all from one sample in a study of T cells in Graves' hyperthyroidism and ophthalmopathy. TCRdb processed the multiplex PCR reads anew with MiXCR; each CDR3 protein has one entry. Here the sample spans 550,000 to 700,000 distinct CDR3 sequences, roughly 14% being singletons. The sample comprised blood. These receptor sequences come from a woman between 40 and 50 years old with Graves' ophthalmopathy. Both conserved end residues are part of each CDR3. The D gene is left open where the match is weak. The size field is filled for only some rows; it gives once, few, many or a size class.

TRBV28	TRBJ2-7	TRBD1	many	CASSSDRDMYEQYF	TGTGCCAGCAGTTCGGACAGGGATATGTACGAGCAGTACTTC
TRBV6-1	TRBJ1-2	.	many	CASSPQDYGYTF	TGTGCCAGCAGCCCCCAGGATTATGGCTACACCTTC
TRBV15	TRBJ2-5	.	many	CATSRDRFKWLETQYF	TGTGCCACCAGCAGAGATCGTTTTAAGTGGTTGGAGACCCAGTACTTC
TRBV19	TRBJ2-2	.	.	CASSPTLGGVGELFF	TGTGCCAGTAGTCCCACCCTAGGGGGGGTGGGGGAGCTGTTTTTT
TRBV4-3	TRBJ2-7	.	many	CASSQDLTAYEQYF	TGCGCCAGCAGCCAAGATTTAACGGCCTACGAGCAGTACTTC
TRBV6-5	TRBJ2-7	.	many	CASSYSLGGYEQYF	TGTGCCAGCAGTTACTCGCTTGGAGGATACGAGCAGTACTTC
TRBV27	TRBJ1-3	.	many	CASKGGPSGNTIYF	TGTGCCAGTAAAGGGGGGCCCTCTGGAAACACCATATATTTT
TRBV2	TRBJ1-5	.	.	CASSEMGDQPQHF	TGTGCCAGCAGCGAAATGGGGGACCAGCCCCAGCATTTT
TRBV19	TRBJ1-1	TRBD1	many	CASSPRDRGDTEAFF	TGTGCCAGTAGTCCCCGGGACAGGGGGGACACTGAAGCTTTCTTT
TRBV28	TRBJ1-6	.	few	CASLGSYNSPLHF	TGTGCCAGCCTCGGTTCCTATAATTCACCCCTCCACTTT
TRBV5-1	TRBJ2-5	TRBD1	many	CASSQTGGQETQYF	TGCGCCAGCAGCCAAACAGGGGGCCAAGAGACCCAGTACTTC
TRBV6-5	TRBJ2-5	.	.	CASSYSKGARETQYF	TGTGCCAGCAGTTACTCGAAAGGGGCAAGGGAGACCCAGTACTTC
TRBV28	TRBJ2-7	.	many	CASSFERGSYEQYF	TGTGCCAGCAGTTTTGAGAGGGGTTCCTACGAGCAGTACTTC
TRBV28	TRBJ1-6	.	few	CASGGDSYSPLHF	TGTGCCAGCGGCGGGGATTCCTATTCACCCCTCCACTTT
TRBV9	TRBJ2-7	TRBD1	.	CASSFRTGPEQYF	TGTGCCAGCAGCTTCCGGACAGGCCCCGAGCAGTACTTC
TRBV2	TRBJ1-1	TRBD1	many	CASSKQGADTEAFF	TGTGCCAGCAGTAAACAGGGGGCCGACACTGAAGCTTTCTTT
TRBV20-1	TRBJ1-6	.	.	CSAIGYPTYDYNSPLHF	TGCAGTGCCATCGGTTACCCAACCTACGATTATAATTCACCCCTCCACTTT
TRBV6-1	TRBJ1-1	.	.	CASRWGTFFSNTEAFF	TGTGCCAGCAGGTGGGGGACTTTCTTTTCGAACACTGAAGCTTTCTTT
TRBV3-1	TRBJ2-5	.	many	CASSQVSRPETQYF	TGTGCCAGCAGCCAAGTTTCCCGCCCAGAGACCCAGTACTTC
TRBV6-5	TRBJ2-5	TRBD2	many	CASSYSRRLAEQETQYF	TGTGCCAGCAGTTACTCACGTCGACTAGCGGAGCAAGAGACCCAGTACTTC
TRBV20-1	TRBJ2-5	TRBD1	many	CSAESGQGGQETQYF	TGCAGTGCGGAATCAGGACAGGGCGGGCAAGAGACCCAGTACTTC
TRBV28	TRBJ2-2	.	many	CASSFVLAGELFF	TGTGCCAGCAGTTTCGTGCTGGCCGGGGAGCTGTTTTTT
TRBV4-1	TRBJ1-1	.	many	CASSLIGRNTEAFF	TGCGCCAGCAGCCTAATCGGCAGGAACACTGAAGCTTTCTTT
TRBV6-1	TRBJ1-6	.	.	CASSEALGVRYNSPLHF	TGTGCCAGCAGTGAAGCGCTAGGGGTGAGGTATAATTCACCCCTCCACTTT
TRBV29-1	TRBJ2-7	.	.	CSVLLDAITYEQYF	TGCAGCGTACTCTTGGACGCCATAACCTACGAGCAGTACTTC
TRBV12-3/TRBV12-4	TRBJ2-7	.	many	CASGPSSAPGEQYF	TGTGCCAGCGGACCCTCTAGCGCCCCGGGCGAGCAGTACTTC
TRBV4-1	TRBJ2-7	.	.	CASSQEYARTREQYF	TGCGCCAGCAGCCAAGAATATGCCCGAACTCGCGAGCAGTACTTC
TRBV2	TRBJ2-5	TRBD2	.	CASESSLAAKETQYF	TGTGCCAGCGAAAGTTCGCTAGCGGCGAAAGAGACCCAGTACTTC
TRBV29-1	TRBJ2-5	.	many	CSVLWGTMQETQYF	TGCAGCGTTCTCTGGGGGACCATGCAAGAGACCCAGTACTTC
TRBV30	TRBJ2-5	TRBD2	many	CAWSGLGLADQETQYF	TGTGCCTGGAGTGGATTGGGACTAGCGGACCAAGAGACCCAGTACTTC
TRBV29-1	TRBJ2-2	TRBD1	many	CSAEGTGTTGELFF	TGCAGCGCAGAAGGGACAGGGACCACCGGGGAGCTGTTTTTT
TRBV20-1	TRBJ1-2	.	.	CSARVGAENYGYTF	TGCAGTGCTAGAGTGGGGGCGGAGAACTATGGCTACACCTTC
TRBV5-8	TRBJ1-1	.	few	CASSWTSPIDTEAFF	TGTGCCAGCAGCTGGACAAGCCCCATTGACACTGAAGCTTTCTTT
TRBV6-5	TRBJ1-1	.	many	CASTGGGNTEAFF	TGTGCCAGCACCGGGGGGGGGAACACTGAAGCTTTCTTT
TRBV12-3/TRBV12-4	TRBJ2-7	TRBD2	.	CASNQGLAGGNYEQYF	TGTGCCAGCAATCAGGGACTAGCGGGAGGGAACTACGAGCAGTACTTC
TRBV24-1	TRBJ1-2	.	few	CATSDSDGSYGYTF	TGTGCCACCAGTGATTCTGACGGGAGCTATGGCTACACCTTC
TRBV11-2	TRBJ1-2	.	many	CASSLVGGWVNYGYTF	TGTGCCAGCAGCTTAGTGGGGGGTTGGGTTAACTATGGCTACACCTTC
TRBV12-3/TRBV12-4	TRBJ1-1	.	few	CASGRGVVEAFF	TGTGCCAGCGGCCGGGGGGTGGTTGAAGCTTTCTTT
TRBV6-2/TRBV6-3	TRBJ1-1	.	once	CASSYVGFTEAFF	TGTGCCAGCAGTTACGTAGGTTTCACTGAAGCTTTCTTT
TRBV6-1	TRBJ2-7	TRBD2	few	CASRVGLAGNYYEQYF	TGTGCCAGCAGAGTGGGACTAGCGGGCAACTACTACGAGCAGTACTTC
TRBV7-2	TRBJ2-5	.	many	CASSSLRWAETQETQYF	TGTGCCAGCAGCTCCCTTAGGTGGGCGGAAACTCAAGAGACCCAGTACTTC
TRBV19	TRBJ2-7	TRBD1	few	CASSLKGQGSYEQYF	TGTGCCAGTAGCCTTAAGGGACAGGGATCCTACGAGCAGTACTTC
TRBV7-2	TRBJ1-2	TRBD1	many	CASSLATGEGYTF	TGTGCCAGCAGCTTAGCCACAGGGGAAGGCTACACCTTC
TRBV28	TRBJ1-5	.	.	CASSFGSQGGNQPQHF	TGTGCCAGCAGTTTCGGGTCGCAGGGCGGCAATCAGCCCCAGCATTTT
TRBV9	TRBJ1-1	TRBD1	few	CASSVVGQGVTEAFF	TGTGCCAGCAGCGTCGTGGGACAGGGGGTAACTGAAGCTTTCTTT
TRBV30	TRBJ2-7	TRBD1	few	CAWWGQDRVGEQYF	TGTGCCTGGTGGGGGCAGGACAGGGTGGGCGAGCAGTACTTC
TRBV28	TRBJ2-5	TRBD1	few	CASSTGQTRETQYF	TGTGCCAGCAGTACGGGACAGACAAGAGAGACCCAGTACTTC
TRBV12-3/TRBV12-4	TRBJ1-1	TRBD1	many	CASSDPTGRGNTEAFF	TGTGCCAGCAGTGATCCGACAGGGCGAGGGAACACTGAAGCTTTCTTT
TRBV7-2	TRBJ2-5	.	many	CASSSPGGKETQYF	TGTGCCAGCAGCTCCCCTGGGGGGAAAGAGACCCAGTACTTC
TRBV5-1	TRBJ2-7	.	.	CASSVDDSAVREQYF	TGCGCCAGCAGCGTTGATGACAGCGCCGTCCGAGAGCAGTACTTC
TRBV6-5	TRBJ2-2	.	many	CASSLEASPRELFF	TGTGCCAGCTCCCTCGAGGCCTCCCCCCGGGAGCTGTTTTTT
TRBV28	TRBJ2-7	.	many	CASSLGGGTLSYEQYF	TGTGCCAGCAGTTTAGGCGGGGGCACGCTCTCCTACGAGCAGTACTTC
TRBV2	TRBJ2-7	.	many	CAGGNSYEQYF	TGTGCCGGGGGCAACTCCTACGAGCAGTACTTC
TRBV28	TRBJ2-7	.	many	CASAGTGTYVQYF	TGTGCCAGCGCCGGGACGGGCACCTACGTGCAGTACTTC
TRBV5-5	TRBJ1-5	TRBD1	few	CASSLGLGTDNQPQHF	TGTGCCAGCAGCTTGGGTTTAGGGACAGACAATCAGCCCCAGCATTTT
TRBV7-9	TRBJ2-7	.	few	CASSRGTDLYEQHF	TGTGCCAGCAGCCGCGGGACAGACCTCTACGAGCAGCACTTC
TRBV6-2/TRBV6-3	TRBJ2-2	.	many	CASSYYGLPGELFF	TGTGCCAGCAGTTATTACGGACTGCCCGGGGAGCTGTTTTTT